This T cell receptor beta chain originates from a study of response to subunit inactivated influenza vaccine. The germline V gene has CDR1 SGHTA and CDR2 FQGNSA. The CDR3 has 13 residues. V lost 5 bases and J 6 bases, leaving 12 bases between the germline ends. One entry per CDR3 protein results from TCRdb running MiXCR on the RT-PCR reads. The sample records 500,000 or so distinct CDR3 sequences, approximately 15% being singletons. The TCR was taken from a man between 50 and 75 years old who received an inactivated influenza vaccine. Sample: CD4+ T cells sorted from PBMCs, taken approximately 25 months after vaccination. The chain combines TRBV7-2 with TRBJ2-3, with D perhaps TRBD2 (5 bases). CDR3: CASSGRTWDTQYF. For the CDR3, the DNA is TGTGCCAGCAGCGGACGGACTTGGGATACGCAGTATTTT.